This is a list of T cell receptor beta chains from one sample in a study of control samples from healthy donors and cancer patients. Sequenced by immunoSEQ multiplex PCR; TCRdb stores in-frame clones only, minus some. The sample lists roughly 150,000 clones, more than 85% occurring once. Sequencing input: blood. The receptors shown here come from a man aged 50 to 59 in good health. Both conserved end residues are part of each CDR3. Each record gives: D gene, clone size, J gene, V gene, CDR3 DNA, CDR3 protein. D genes are given only for firm matches. Some rows have no size entry. The others give once, few or many, or a class for an expanded clone.

>-|-|TRBJ2-7|TRBV5-1
TGCGCCAGCAGCTTGGATGGAGGGTCCTACGAGCAGTACTTC
CASSLDGGSYEQYF
>TRBD2|-|TRBJ2-3|TRBV4-1
TGCGCCAGCAGCCAAGGGGGAATTACGGGAGGGCCGAAAGATACGCAGTATTTT
CASSQGGITGGPKDTQYF
>TRBD1|once|TRBJ2-7|TRBV6-5
TGTGCCAGCAACAACCCGGGACAGGGTTCCTACGAGCAGTACTTC
CASNNPGQGSYEQYF
>TRBD1|-|TRBJ1-2|TRBV6-5
TGTGCCAGCAGTTACGGCCAGGGGGCGCGTATAGGCTACACCTTC
CASSYGQGARIGYTF
>TRBD2|-|TRBJ2-2|TRBV30
TGTGCCTGGGACAAGGGACTAGTTGGCGGGGAGCTGTTTTTT
CAWDKGLVGGELFF
>-|-|TRBJ1-4|TRBV11-2
TGTGCCAGCAGCCTACGTGGAGTCGAGAATGAAAAACTGTTTTTT
CASSLRGVENEKLFF
>-|-|TRBJ2-1|TRBV19
TGTGCCAGTAAAAAAGGGGGTAGTCTGTTCTTC
CASKKGGSLFF
>-|-|TRBJ2-7|TRBV6-5
TGTGCCAGCAGTTACGGCAGCAGCTACTACGAGCAGTACTTC
CASSYGSSYYEQYF
>-|-|TRBJ1-4|TRBV10-3
TGTGCCATCAGTGAGTCGAGGGGGGTCTCGGGGGAAAAACTGTTTTTT
CAISESRGVSGEKLFF
>-|-|TRBJ2-3|TRBV10-3
TGTGCCATCAGTGAGGGACTTTCAGATACGCAGTATTTT
CAISEGLSDTQYF
>-|-|TRBJ1-4|TRBV23-1
TGCGCCAGCAGTCAATGGGGGTTTAATGAAAAACTGTTTTTT
CASSQWGFNEKLFF
>TRBD1|-|TRBJ2-2|TRBV11-2
TGTGCCAGCAGCCGGGGACAGGCGAACACCGGGGAGCTGTTTTTT
CASSRGQANTGELFF
>TRBD2|-|TRBJ2-1|TRBV19
TGTGCCAGTAGTCTTAGACTAGCGGGAGGAACCTACAATGAGCAGTTCTTC
CASSLRLAGGTYNEQFF
>TRBD2|-|TRBJ2-1|TRBV15
TGTGCCACCAGCAGTAATAGAAAAGGACTAGTTGGTGAGCAGTTCTTC
CATSSNRKGLVGEQFF
>-|few|TRBJ1-2|TRBV5-1
TGCGCCAGCAGCTTGAGCTCTAACTATGGCTACACCTTC
CASSLSSNYGYTF
>-|-|TRBJ2-4|TRBV3-1/TRBV3-2
TGTGCCAGCAGCCAAGGGGCCAGCCCCAAAAACATTCAGTACTTC
CASSQGASPKNIQYF
>TRBD2|-|TRBJ2-2|TRBV5-6
TGTGCCAGCAGCCCTGGTAGCGGGAGCACCGGGGAGCTGTTTTTT
CASSPGSGSTGELFF
>TRBD2|-|TRBJ2-5|TRBV2
TGTGCCAGGCCCGGGAGCGGGGGTCAAGAGACCCAGTACTTC
CARPGSGGQETQYF
>-|-|TRBJ2-7|TRBV5-1
TGCGCCAGCAGCCTGGACAACTACGAGCAGTACTTC
CASSLDNYEQYF
>TRBD1|once|TRBJ1-4|TRBV5-1
TGCGCCAGCAGCTGGGACAGTTCGGGTGCAACTAATGAAAAACTGTTTTTT
CASSWDSSGATNEKLFF
>TRBD2|-|TRBJ2-1|TRBV19
TGTGCCAGTAGTACTTTGGGACTAGCGGGAGAGAACAATGAGCAGTTCTTC
CASSTLGLAGENNEQFF
>TRBD1|-|TRBJ2-3|TRBV28
TGTGCCAGCAGCTCAAAGGACAGGGGGCAAGGTACGCAGTATTTT
CASSSKDRGQGTQYF
>TRBD2|-|TRBJ2-7|TRBV9
TGTGCCAGCAGCTTCGGGACTAGCGGGATCTACGAGCAGTACTTC
CASSFGTSGIYEQYF
>-|-|TRBJ2-3|TRBV11-2
TGTGCCAGCAGCTTAGTGTACGTGGCGGGACGCACAGATACGCAGTATTTT
CASSLVYVAGRTDTQYF
>-|few|TRBJ1-4|TRBV7-9
TGTGCCAGCAGCCCCCCAGGGAGGTGGGGCACTAATGAAAAACTGTTTTTT
CASSPPGRWGTNEKLFF
>-|-|TRBJ2-5|TRBV27
TGTGCCAGCAGTAGAGCACAGGTTGCCCAAGAGACCCAGTACTTC
CASSRAQVAQETQYF